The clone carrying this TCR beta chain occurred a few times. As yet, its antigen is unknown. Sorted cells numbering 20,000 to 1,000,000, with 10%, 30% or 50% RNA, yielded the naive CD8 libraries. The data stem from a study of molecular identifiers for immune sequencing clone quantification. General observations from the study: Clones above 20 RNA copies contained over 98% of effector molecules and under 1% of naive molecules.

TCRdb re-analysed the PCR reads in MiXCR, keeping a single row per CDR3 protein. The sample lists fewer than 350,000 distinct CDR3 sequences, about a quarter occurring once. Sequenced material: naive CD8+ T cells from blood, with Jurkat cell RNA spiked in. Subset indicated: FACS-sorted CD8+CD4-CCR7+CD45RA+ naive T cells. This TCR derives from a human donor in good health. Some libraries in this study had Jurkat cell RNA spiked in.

CDR3 amino acids: CASRQTGTEAFF. The CDR3 nucleotides are TGTGCCAGCAGACAAACCGGGACTGAAGCTTTCTTT. The gene calls are TRBV7-9 and TRBJ1-1; D uncertain. CDR1 is SEHNR, CDR2 FQNEAQ, per germline (reference sequence). Trimming shortened V by 6 bases and J by 5 bases, and 10 bases separated the two germline ends. This CDR3 is built from 12 residues.